One sample yielded the 23 T cell receptor beta chains listed below, sequenced in a study. A single record per CDR3 protein comes from TCRdb applying MiXCR to the RT-PCR reads. In the table there are more than 600,000 distinct CDR3 sequences, 14% of which are singletons. Specimen: memory CD4+ T cells from blood. The receptor set was obtained from a female donor in good health, serving as a healthy control.

V and J are TRBV6-2 or TRBV6-3 and TRBJ2-1, with TRBD2 as a possible D gene (7 bases). The germline gives CDR1 MNHEY, CDR2 SVGEGT. This CDR3 is built from 15 residues. V lost 4 bases, J lost 3 bases, and 13 bases lay in between. The CDR3 nucleotides read TGTGCCAGCAGTTTCGGCGGGGGCCGCTACAATGAGCAGTTCTTC. Its translation: CASSFGGGRYNEQFF.

J is TRBJ2-7 and V is TRBV7-2, with D perhaps TRBD2 (6 bases). The germline V gene has CDR1 SGHTA and CDR2 FQGNSA. CDR3 length: 18 amino acids. Trimming cost V 4 bases and J 0 bases, with 22 bases left between them. CDR3 in DNA: TGTGCCAGCAGCTCCCCCGGGGTGGCGGGACGGTTCTCCTACGAGCAGTACTTC. Amino acids: CASSSPGVAGRFSYEQYF.

The table lists this clonotype with a few counts. The chain links TRBV24-1 to TRBJ1-3; D is ambiguous. This CDR3 contains 14 residues. The ends were cut back, 4 bases at V and 0 bases at J, with 6 bases in the middle. CDR1 is KGHDR, CDR2 SFDVKD, per germline. The CDR3 nucleotides read TGTGCCACCAGTGACCCCAGCTCTGGAAACACCATATATTTT. Its protein product is CATSDPSSGNTIYF.

This clonotype was seen only a few times. The chain is built from TRBV27 and TRBJ2-2; the D gene could be TRBD1 or TRBD2 (6 bases each). Trimming left V 2 bases short and J 4 bases short, with 17 bases between. The CDR3 spans 17 residues. Germline assignment: CDR1 MNHEY and CDR2 SMNVEV (reference sequence). The chain's CDR3 is CASSLEPGGGPTGELFF. Here the CDR3 DNA reads TGTGCCAGCAGTTTAGAACCCGGAGGGGGTCCCACCGGGGAGCTGTTTTTT.

This clonotype was seen repeatedly, ten times or more. This chain connects TRBV7-9 to TRBJ1-5, with a tentative D call TRBD1 (5 bases). Looked up from germline, CDR1 is SEHNR and CDR2 is FQNEAQ (reference sequence). The CDR3 extends over 14 amino acids. The V gene lost 4 bases and the J gene lost 2 bases, with 9 bases spanning the gap. The CDR3 loop reads CASSSRDGNQPQHF. DNA of the CDR3: TGTGCCAGCAGCTCGCGGGACGGCAATCAGCCCCAGCATTTT.

The chain links TRBV28 to TRBJ2-7, with D maybe TRBD1 (6 bases). This CDR3 spans 12 amino acids. The V end was cut by 7 bases, the J end by 7 bases, with 14 bases between. The germline V gene has CDR1 MDHEN and CDR2 SYDVKM. CDR3 amino acids: CASKTGNGEQYF. CDR3 coding DNA: TGTGCCAGCAAAACAGGGAACGGGGAGCAGTACTTC.

This clonotype was detected many times. The chain carries TRBV6-1 and TRBJ1-1; 7 nucleotides align to TRBD1. CDR1 and CDR2 from the germline V gene are MNHNS and SASEGT. This CDR3 is 13 amino acids long. J gave up 6 bases and V 5 bases, and 6 bases lay outside the gene matches. The CDR3 bases are TGTGCCAGCAGTCGCAAGGGGGCCGCTGAAGCTTTCTTT. This gives the protein CASSRKGAAEAFF.

This chain uses TRBV7-2 with TRBJ2-1, with D tentatively TRBD1 (7 bases). The germline CDR1 and CDR2 sequences are SGHTA and FQGNSA. Trimming took 1 base from V and 7 from J, leaving 17 bases between them. The CDR3 loop spans 16 amino acids. The CDR3 reads CASSLGGHRGGNEQFF. In DNA form, the CDR3 reads TGTGCCAGCAGCTTAGGCGGACACAGGGGAGGTAATGAGCAGTTCTTC.

The J gene is TRBJ2-2, the V gene TRBV7-2, with D tentatively TRBD1 (6 bases). The CDR3 runs to 15 residues. Germline assignment: CDR1 SGHTA and CDR2 FQGNSA. The germline V and J ends were trimmed by 4 bases and 4 bases, with 13 bases remaining between them. CDR3 residues: CASSSRQEFTGELFF. CDR3 DNA: TGTGCCAGCAGCTCAAGACAGGAGTTCACCGGGGAGCTGTTTTTT.

The chain links TRBV6-6 to TRBJ2-3, with TRBD1 as a possible D gene (6 bases). In germline, CDR1 is MNHNY, CDR2 SVGAGI (reference sequence). Trimming cost V 2 bases and J 2 bases, with 8 bases left between them. The CDR3 runs 14 residues. CDR3 amino acids: CASSYQGNTDTQYF. CDR3 nucleotides: TGTGCCAGCAGTTACCAGGGGAACACAGATACGCAGTATTTT.

The CDR3 DNA reads TGCAGTGCTAGAGAGGGGGGGCCCGGAGAGACCCAGTACTTC. This encodes CSAREGGPGETQYF. The chain has TRBV20-1 and TRBJ2-5; weak D call: TRBD2 (7 bases). V was clipped by 0 bases and J by 4 bases, with 12 bases between them. CDR1 DFQATT and CDR2 SNEGSKA come from the germline V gene (reference sequence). The CDR3 sequence is 14 residues long.

This chain connects TRBV5-5 to TRBJ2-6; unclear D gene. V was pared by 1 base and J by 1 base, with 12 bases between. There are 17 residues in the CDR3. Germline lookup yields CDR1 SGHKS and CDR2 YYEKEE (reference sequence). The CDR3 loop is CASSLSAGMSGANVLTF. CDR3 nucleotides: TGTGCCAGCAGCTTGTCGGCTGGCATGTCTGGGGCCAACGTCCTGACTTTC.

In nucleotides, the CDR3 is TGTGCCACCAGCAGTGGGACGGTGGGAAAACTGTTTTTT. Its translation is CATSSGTVGKLFF. The rearrangement joins TRBV15 to TRBJ1-4; the D gene is possibly TRBD1 (5 bases). Germline-derived CDR1 and CDR2 are LNHNV and YYDKDF (reference sequence). The ends were cut back, 3 bases at V and 10 bases at J, with 12 bases in the middle. The CDR3 loop spans 13 amino acids.

The rearrangement uses TRBV6-6 and TRBJ1-5; perhaps TRBD1 as D (6 bases). The CDR3 extends over 15 amino acids. Trimming removed 4 bases at V and 6 bases at J, with 16 bases between. Germline V CDR1 and CDR2: MNHNY, SVGAGI (reference sequence). CDR3 region: CASSFVVGGGQPQHF. The CDR3 DNA reads TGTGCCAGCAGTTTCGTGGTCGGGGGCGGTCAGCCCCAGCATTTT.

This clonotype was seen many times. The CDR3 sequence: CAWIGGRTPNTEAFF. The DNA for the CDR3 is TGTGCCTGGATTGGGGGGCGTACACCCAACACTGAAGCTTTCTTT. This chain joins TRBV30 and TRBJ1-1; maybe TRBD1 (6 bases). Germline CDR1 and CDR2: GTSNPN and SVGIG (reference sequence). Trimming removed 4 bases at V and 2 bases at J, with 17 bases between. The CDR3 sequence is 15 residues long.

This clonotype was seen many times. The rearrangement joins TRBV6-1 to TRBJ1-2; D gene unclear. The germline gives CDR1 MNHNS, CDR2 SASEGT. The CDR3 length is 14 residues. V dropped 1 base and J dropped 7 bases, with 13 bases sitting between them. This CDR3 reads CASSEGEHISGYTF. The CDR3 DNA follows: TGTGCCAGCAGTGAAGGGGAACATATCTCTGGCTACACCTTC.

Turning to this clonotype: The germline gene is not matched at one end of the junction; a read error may be the cause. The CDR3, as DNA: TGTGCCTGGACTCCGACAAACAACGGGGAGCTGTTTTTT. Its translation: CAWTPTNNGELFF. The chain couples TRBV30 to TRBJ2-2; D gene ambiguous. The V gene's germline CDR1 is GTSNPN and CDR2 SVGIG (reference sequence). The CDR3 extends over 13 amino acids.

The chain uses TRBV6-1 and TRBJ1-5; a possible D gene is TRBD1 (6 bases). Trimming removed 4 bases at V and 3 bases at J, with 10 bases between. This CDR3 is built from 14 residues. Germline CDR1 MNHNS, CDR2 SASEGT. CDR3: CASSAQGYNQPQHF. The CDR3 DNA is TGTGCCAGCAGTGCGCAGGGGTACAATCAGCCCCAGCATTTT.

The chain uses TRBV7-2 and TRBJ1-1, with 9 positions matching TRBD1. From germline, CDR1 is SGHTA and CDR2 FQGNSA. The V gene end was trimmed by 1 base and the J gene end by 5 bases; junction bases not matched to a gene: 11. CDR3 length: 17 amino acids. The chain's CDR3 is CASSLEGMGTGYTEAFF. The CDR3 DNA reads TGTGCCAGCAGCTTAGAGGGGATGGGGACAGGGTATACTGAAGCTTTCTTT. Filled out from reference TRBV7-2 and TRBJ1-1, the complete variable domain reads GAGVSQSPSNKVTEKGKDVELRCDPISGHTALYWYRQSLGQGLEFLIYFQGNSAPDKSGLPSDRFSAERTGGSVSTLTIQRTQQEDSAVYLCASSLEGMGTGYTEAFFGQGTRLTVV.

This clonotype was counted only a few times. This chain connects TRBV9 to TRBJ2-6; D remains unclear. The V gene lost 4 bases and the J gene lost 0 bases, with 11 bases spanning the gap. This CDR3 has 16 residues. Germline CDR1 and CDR2: SGDLS and YYNGEE. CDR3 in DNA: TGTGCCAGCAGCCCCCGTATCTACTCTGGGGCCAACGTCCTGACTTTC. It encodes CASSPRIYSGANVLTF. The complete variable domain, with remaining parts taken from reference TRBV9 and TRBJ2-6, reads DSGVTQTPKHLITATGQRVTLRCSPRSGDLSVYWYQQSLDQGLQFLIQYYNGEERAKGNILERFSAQQFPDLHSELNLSSLELGDSALYFCASSPRIYSGANVLTFGAGSRLTVL.

In this sample, this clonotype turned up many times. The chain links TRBV12-3 or TRBV12-4 to TRBJ1-1; D is ambiguous. The CDR3 has 13 residues. With 3 bases removed from V and 1 base from J, the gap between germline ends came to 6 bases. CDR3 sequence reads: CASSLTENTEAFF. Here the CDR3 DNA reads TGTGCCAGCAGTTTGACCGAGAACACTGAAGCTTTCTTT.

The chain combines TRBV18 with TRBJ2-7; no reliable D call. V was trimmed by 4 bases and J by 6 bases, leaving 13 bases between them. From germline, CDR1 is KGHSH and CDR2 LQKENI. This CDR3 region has 13 residues. DNA for the CDR3: TGTGCCAGCTCACGACCCGATATAGCCGAGCAGTACTTC. Translation gives CASSRPDIAEQYF.

V usage is TRBV20-1 and J usage is TRBJ1-5; unclear D gene. Germline V lookup: CDR1 DFQATT, CDR2 SNEGSKA (reference sequence). V shed 0 bases and J shed 2 bases, with 14 bases lying between them. The CDR3 is 16 amino acids. The DNA for the CDR3 is TGCAGTGCTAGAGATGTGCCCCGGAACGGCAATCAGCCCCAGCATTTT. Translation: CSARDVPRNGNQPQHF.